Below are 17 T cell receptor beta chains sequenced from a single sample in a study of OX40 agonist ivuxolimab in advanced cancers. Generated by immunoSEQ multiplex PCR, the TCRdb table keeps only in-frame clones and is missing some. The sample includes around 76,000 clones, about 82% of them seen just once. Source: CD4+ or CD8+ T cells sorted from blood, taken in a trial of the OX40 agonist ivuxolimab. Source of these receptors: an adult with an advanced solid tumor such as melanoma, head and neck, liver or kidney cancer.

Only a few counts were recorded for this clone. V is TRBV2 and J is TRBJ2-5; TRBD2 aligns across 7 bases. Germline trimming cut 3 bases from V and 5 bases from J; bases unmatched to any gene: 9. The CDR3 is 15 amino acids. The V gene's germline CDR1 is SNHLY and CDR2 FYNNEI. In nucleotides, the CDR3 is TGTGCCAGCAGTGAGCCAGCGGGGTACGGGGAGACCCAGTACTTC. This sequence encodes CASSEPAGYGETQYF.

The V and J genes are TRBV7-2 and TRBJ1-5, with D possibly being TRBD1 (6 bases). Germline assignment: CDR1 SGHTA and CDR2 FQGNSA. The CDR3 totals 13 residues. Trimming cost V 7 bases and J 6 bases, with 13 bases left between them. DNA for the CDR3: TGTGCCAGCACCCAGGGGTCCTTTCAGCCCCAGCATTTT. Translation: CASTQGSFQPQHF.

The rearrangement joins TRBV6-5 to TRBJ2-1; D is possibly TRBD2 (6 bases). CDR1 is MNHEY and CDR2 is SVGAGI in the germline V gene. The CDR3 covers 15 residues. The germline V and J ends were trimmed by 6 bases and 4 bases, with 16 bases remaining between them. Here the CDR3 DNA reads TGTGCCAGCAGGAAAGACGGAGGGGTTTACAATGAGCAGTTCTTC. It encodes CASRKDGGVYNEQFF.

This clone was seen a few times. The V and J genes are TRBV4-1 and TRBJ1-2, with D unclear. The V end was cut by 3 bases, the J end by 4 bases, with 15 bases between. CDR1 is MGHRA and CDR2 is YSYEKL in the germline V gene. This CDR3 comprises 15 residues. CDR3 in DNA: TGCGCCAGCAGCCAGCTCGGGTCGGTTGGCTATGGCTACACCTTC. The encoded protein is CASSQLGSVGYGYTF.

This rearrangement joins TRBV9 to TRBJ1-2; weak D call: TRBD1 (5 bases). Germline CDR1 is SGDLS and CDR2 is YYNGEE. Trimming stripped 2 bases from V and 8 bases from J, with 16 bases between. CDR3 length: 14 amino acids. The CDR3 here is CASSVQGAGRGYTF. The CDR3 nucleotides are TGTGCCAGCAGCGTGCAAGGGGCCGGGAGGGGCTACACCTTC.

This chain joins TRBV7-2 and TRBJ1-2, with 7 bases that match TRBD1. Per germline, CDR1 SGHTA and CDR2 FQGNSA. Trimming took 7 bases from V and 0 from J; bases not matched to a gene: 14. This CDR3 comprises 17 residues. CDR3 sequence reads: CASTPGWGQLPNYGYTF. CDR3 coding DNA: TGTGCCAGCACCCCGGGGTGGGGACAGTTGCCTAACTATGGCTACACCTTC. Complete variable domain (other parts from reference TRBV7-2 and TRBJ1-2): GAGVSQSPSNKVTEKGKDVELRCDPISGHTALYWYRQSLGQGLEFLIYFQGNSAPDKSGLPSDRFSAERTGGSVSTLTIQRTQQEDSAVYLCASTPGWGQLPNYGYTFGSGTRLTVV.

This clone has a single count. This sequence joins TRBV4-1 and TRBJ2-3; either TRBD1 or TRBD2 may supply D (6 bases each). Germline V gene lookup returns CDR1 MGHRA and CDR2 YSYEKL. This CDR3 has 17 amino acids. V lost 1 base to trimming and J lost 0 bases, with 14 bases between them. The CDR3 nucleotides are TGCGCCAGCAGCCAAGGTAGGGGGACTCTCAGCACAGATACGCAGTATTTT. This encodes CASSQGRGTLSTDTQYF.

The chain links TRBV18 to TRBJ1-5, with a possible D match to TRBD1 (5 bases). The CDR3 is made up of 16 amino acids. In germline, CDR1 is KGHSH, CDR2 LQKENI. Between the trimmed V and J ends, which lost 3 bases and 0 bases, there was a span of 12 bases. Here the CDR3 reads CASSPPPGGSNQPQHF. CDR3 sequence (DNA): TGTGCCAGCTCACCTCCCCCGGGGGGTAGCAATCAGCCCCAGCATTTT.

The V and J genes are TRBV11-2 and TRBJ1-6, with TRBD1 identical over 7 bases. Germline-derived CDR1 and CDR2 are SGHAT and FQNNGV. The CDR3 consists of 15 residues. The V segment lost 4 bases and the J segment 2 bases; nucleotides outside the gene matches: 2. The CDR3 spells CASSWDRPYNSPLHF. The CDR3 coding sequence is TGTGCCAGCAGCTGGGACAGACCCTATAATTCACCCCTCCACTTT.

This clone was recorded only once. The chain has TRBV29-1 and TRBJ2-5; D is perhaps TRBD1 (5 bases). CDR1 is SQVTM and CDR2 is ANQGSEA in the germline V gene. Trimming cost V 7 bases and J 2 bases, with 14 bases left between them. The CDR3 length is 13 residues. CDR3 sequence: CSAQKGIQETQYF. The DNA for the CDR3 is TGCAGCGCCCAGAAGGGGATTCAAGAGACCCAGTACTTC.

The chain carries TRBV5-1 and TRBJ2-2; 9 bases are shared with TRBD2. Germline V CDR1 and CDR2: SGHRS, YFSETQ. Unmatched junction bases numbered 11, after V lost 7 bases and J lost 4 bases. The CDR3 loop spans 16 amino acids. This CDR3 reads CASSGGGGSSTGELFF. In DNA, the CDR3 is TGCGCCAGCTCGGGCGGGGGGGGCTCGAGCACCGGGGAGCTGTTTTTT.

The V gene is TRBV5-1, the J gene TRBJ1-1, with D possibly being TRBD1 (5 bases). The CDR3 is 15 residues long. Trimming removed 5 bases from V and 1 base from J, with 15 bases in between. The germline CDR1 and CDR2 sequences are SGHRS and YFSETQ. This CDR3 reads CASSPLAGANTEAFF. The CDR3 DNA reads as TGCGCCAGCAGTCCTCTGGCTGGGGCGAACACTGAAGCTTTCTTT.

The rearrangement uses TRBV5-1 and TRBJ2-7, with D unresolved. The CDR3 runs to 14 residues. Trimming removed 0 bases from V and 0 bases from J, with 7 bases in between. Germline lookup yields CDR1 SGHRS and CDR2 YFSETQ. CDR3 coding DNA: TGCGCCAGCAGCTTGGTCTTCAGCTCCTACGAGCAGTACTTC. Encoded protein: CASSLVFSSYEQYF. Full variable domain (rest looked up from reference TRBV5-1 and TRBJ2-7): KAGVTQTPRYLIKTRGQQVTLSCSPISGHRSVSWYQQTPGQGLQFLFEYFSETQRNKGNFPGRFSGRQFSNSRSEMNVSTLELGDSALYLCASSLVFSSYEQYFGPGTRLTVT.

The CDR3 reads CASSPGQGADSENEQFF. In DNA form, the CDR3 reads TGTGCCAGCAGCCCGGGACAGGGGGCCGATAGCGAGAATGAGCAGTTCTTC. V usage is TRBV7-8 and J usage is TRBJ2-1; 12 bases match TRBD1. The V gene end was trimmed by 5 bases and the J gene end by 7 bases; junction bases not matched to a gene: 12. CDR1 and CDR2 from the germline V gene are SGHVS and FQNEAQ. The CDR3 totals 17 residues. Full variable domain (remainder filled in from reference TRBV7-8 and TRBJ2-1): GAGVSQSPRYKVAKRGQDVALRCDPISGHVSLFWYQQALGQGPEFLTYFQNEAQLDKSGLPSDRFFAERPEGSVSTLKIQRTQQEDSAVYLCASSPGQGADSENEQFFGPGTRLTVL.

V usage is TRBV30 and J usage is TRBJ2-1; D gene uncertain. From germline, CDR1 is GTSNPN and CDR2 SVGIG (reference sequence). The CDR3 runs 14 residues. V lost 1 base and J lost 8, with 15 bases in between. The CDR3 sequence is CAWSGLVYEDEQFF. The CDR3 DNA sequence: TGTGCCTGGAGTGGACTGGTATACGAGGATGAGCAGTTCTTC.

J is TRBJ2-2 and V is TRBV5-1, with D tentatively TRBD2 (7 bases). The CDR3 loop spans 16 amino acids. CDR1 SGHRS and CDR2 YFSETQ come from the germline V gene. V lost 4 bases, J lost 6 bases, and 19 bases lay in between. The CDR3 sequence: CASSVSGGRGSGELFF. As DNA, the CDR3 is TGCGCCAGCAGCGTCTCGGGGGGCCGGGGGTCCGGGGAGCTGTTTTTT. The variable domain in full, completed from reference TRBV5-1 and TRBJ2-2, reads KAGVTQTPRYLIKTRGQQVTLSCSPISGHRSVSWYQQTPGQGLQFLFEYFSETQRNKGNFPGRFSGRQFSNSRSEMNVSTLELGDSALYLCASSVSGGRGSGELFFGEGSRLTVL.

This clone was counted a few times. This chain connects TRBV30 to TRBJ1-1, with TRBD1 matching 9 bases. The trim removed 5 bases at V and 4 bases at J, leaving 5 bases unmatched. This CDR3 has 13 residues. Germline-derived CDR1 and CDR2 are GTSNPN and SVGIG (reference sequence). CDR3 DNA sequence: TGTGCCTGGGGGGGACAGGGTGGCACTGAAGCTTTCTTT. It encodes CAWGGQGGTEAFF.